This entry is about one T cell receptor beta chain. Measured with immunoSEQ multiplex PCR; TCRdb has only the in-frame clones, and not every one. The sample shows 55,000 to 85,000 clones, around 97% of them seen only once. Germline-derived CDR1 and CDR2 are LGHNA and YNFKEQ. The CDR3 runs 14 residues. The ends were cut back, 0 bases at V and 0 bases at J, with 3 bases in the middle. This sample is part of a study of technical replicates of blood from a few donors. The TCR comes from a human donor in good health. Specimen: T cells isolated from PBMCs. The chain couples TRBV4-2 to TRBJ1-3; D call uncertain. The CDR3 here is CASSQDISGNTIYF. The CDR3 DNA is TGTGCCAGCAGCCAAGACATCTCTGGAAACACCATATATTTT.